These T cell receptor beta chains were read from a single sample in a study of blood T cell repertoires in COVID-19. Clones were sequenced by immunoSEQ multiplex PCR, and TCRdb holds only the in-frame ones, with some missing. There are roughly 420,000 clones in the sample; roughly 90% occur only once, and around 0.97% lies in the top ten. Input material: PBMCs or T cells enriched from blood (not recorded which). These receptors originate from a woman aged 30 to 39 with acute COVID-19. Each CDR3 is given with its conserved first and last residue. The D gene is left open where the match is weak.

TRBJ2-2,TRBV7-9,.,TGTGCCAGCAGCGATGGGCACGGGGAGCTGTTTTTT,CASSDGHGELFF
TRBJ2-2,TRBV6-5,TRBD1,TGTGCCAGCAGTTCTCCGGGACAGGGGTCCGGGGAGCTGTTTTTT,CASSSPGQGSGELFF
TRBJ1-2,TRBV4-1,TRBD1,TGCGCCAGCAGCCAAGACCCTGGGACAGTCTATGGCTACACCTTC,CASSQDPGTVYGYTF
TRBJ1-1,TRBV12-3/TRBV12-4,.,TGTGCCAGCACTTTGAGCACTGAAGCTTTCTTT,CASTLSTEAFF
TRBJ2-2,TRBV5-6,TRBD1,TGTGCCAGCAGCTGGGACAGCCGTCGGGGCACCGGGGAGCTGTTTTTT,CASSWDSRRGTGELFF
TRBJ1-6,TRBV18,TRBD1,TGTGCCAGCTCACAGGGACAGGGGGCCTTCCACTTT,CASSQGQGAFHF
TRBJ2-1,TRBV28,.,TGTGCCAGCAGTTTAGTCGGGGGACCCTACAATGAGCAGTTCTTC,CASSLVGGPYNEQFF
TRBJ1-2,TRBV4-1,.,TGCGCCAGCAGCCAAGATATGACAGTCTATGGCTACACCTTC,CASSQDMTVYGYTF
TRBJ2-1,TRBV7-9,.,TGTGCCAGCAGCAACGGGAATGAGCAGTTCTTC,CASSNGNEQFF
TRBJ2-7,TRBV5-4,TRBD2,TGTGCCAGCAGCCCTTCAGCGGGATCCTACGAGCAGTACTTC,CASSPSAGSYEQYF
TRBJ1-2,TRBV20-1,.,TGCAGTGCTAGAGACAGGAAAGGCTACACCTTC,CSARDRKGYTF
TRBJ1-6,TRBV2,.,TGTGCCAGCAGTGAGTCCAGGGTTGATAGTTCACCCCTCCACTTT,CASSESRVDSSPLHF
TRBJ1-1,TRBV27,TRBD1,TGTGCCAGCGGCACAGGGGGCAGGACTGAAGCTTTCTTT,CASGTGGRTEAFF